Described below is a single T cell receptor (beta chain) sequence and its context. TCRdb's copy holds only in-frame clones and misses some; the assay was immunoSEQ multiplex PCR. The sample lists about 85,000 clones, about 93% occurring once. This sample was taken from a study of technical replicates of blood from a few donors. The junction had 13 bases not matched to a gene; V was cut back by 2 bases and J by 0 bases. Germline-derived CDR1 and CDR2 are SGHVS and FNYEAQ. The CDR3 has 20 amino acids. Sequenced material: T cells isolated from PBMCs. This chain connects TRBV7-6 to TRBJ2-3; 11 nucleotides line up with TRBD2. This receptor was taken from a human donor in good health. CDR3 region: CASSLYPPLGLADSTDTQYF. CDR3 DNA: TGTGCCAGCAGCTTATACCCCCCCTTGGGACTAGCGGATAGCACAGATACGCAGTATTTT.